This TCR beta chain was recovered during a study of blood T cell repertoires in COVID-19. Study information: Donors in the United States, Italy and Spain gave samples during acute or convalescent COVID-19. Nucleic acid was either cDNA or gDNA, and it came from T cells, B-cell-depleted T cells, or PBMCs.

In the original processing: Amplification of reference gene primers was used by the study to estimate nucleated cell counts. Repertoires were generated with immunoSEQ multiplex PCR, while TCRdb's copy carries only in-frame clones and drops some. V, J and clone size reflect that table, while D and trimming were determined from the DNA. The data hold approximately 120,000 clones, with 75% to 85% observed a single time. V trimming: 2 bases; J trimming: 3 bases; junction bases outside the gene matches: 0. This CDR3 spans 13 amino acids. Germline V gene data show CDR1 as MNHEY and CDR2 as SVGAGI. The V and J genes are TRBV6-5 and TRBJ2-5; 7 bases fit TRBD1. This clonotype was sampled from a man between 35 and 55 years old with active or convalescent COVID-19. Specimen: peripheral blood. The CDR3 loop is CASSYTGEETQYF. The CDR3 DNA sequence: TGTGCCAGCAGTTACACAGGGGAAGAGACCCAGTACTTC.